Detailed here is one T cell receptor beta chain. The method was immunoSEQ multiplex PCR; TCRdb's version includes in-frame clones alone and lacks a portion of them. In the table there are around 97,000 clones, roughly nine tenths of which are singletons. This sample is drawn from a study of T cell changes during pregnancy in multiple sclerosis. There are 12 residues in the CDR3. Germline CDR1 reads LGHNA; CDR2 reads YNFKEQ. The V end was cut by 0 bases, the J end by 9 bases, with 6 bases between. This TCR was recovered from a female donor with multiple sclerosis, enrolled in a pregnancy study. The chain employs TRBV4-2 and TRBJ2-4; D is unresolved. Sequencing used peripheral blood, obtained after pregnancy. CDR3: CASSQETGIQYF. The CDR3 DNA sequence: TGTGCCAGCAGCCAAGAAACCGGCATTCAGTACTTC.